The rows below give T cell receptor beta chains drawn from one sample of a study of prognosis after radiotherapy for stage I lung cancer. TCRdb reprocessed the multiplex PCR reads with MiXCR, giving one entry per CDR3 protein. The sample holds about 13,000 distinct CDR3 sequences, about 50% seen once. Sequencing was performed on PBMCs, taken before or after stereotactic body radiation therapy (not recorded which). All receptors come from a donor of 50 years or more with non-small cell lung cancer. The CDR3 runs from the conserved cysteine through the conserved F or W. Fields, in order: V gene, D gene, J gene, clone size, CDR3 protein, CDR3 DNA. A D gene is named only where the DNA matches it firmly. Clone size, where shown, is once, few, many, or a class for clones that have expanded.

TRBV11-2	NA	TRBJ2-2	NA	CASSLERGTTGELFF	TGTGCCAGCAGCTTAGAACGGGGGACGACCGGGGAGCTGTTTTTT
TRBV19	TRBD2	TRBJ2-7	NA	CASSASGRYSQYF	TGTGCCAGTAGCGCCAGCGGGAGATATTCACAGTACTTC
TRBV6-1	NA	TRBJ2-2	medium-sized	CASSEDRVTGELFF	TGTGCCAGCAGTGAAGACAGGGTCACCGGGGAGCTGTTTTTT
TRBV6-5	TRBD2	TRBJ2-7	NA	CASSYGGGSYEQYF	TGTGCCAGCAGTTACGGCGGGGGGAGCTACGAGCAGTACTTC
TRBV12-3/TRBV12-4	NA	TRBJ1-3	many	CASSSFWRGGRYSGNTIYF	TGTGCCAGCAGTTCATTTTGGCGGGGGGGACGATACTCTGGAAACACCATATATTTT
TRBV3-1	TRBD1	TRBJ1-1	many	CASRNRGRMNTEAFF	TGTGCCAGCAGAAACAGGGGGCGTATGAACACTGAAGCTTTCTTT
TRBV28	NA	TRBJ2-5	many	CASSSRGRSQYF	TGTGCCAGCAGTTCACGGGGGAGATCGCAGTACTTC
TRBV2	NA	TRBJ2-3	NA	CASSGRGLTTDTQYF	TGTGCCAGCAGTGGTCGCGGCCTCACCACAGATACGCAGTATTTT
TRBV6-2/TRBV6-3	NA	TRBJ2-3	NA	CASRFIRGTDTQYF	TGTGCCAGCAGGTTCATAAGGGGCACAGATACGCAGTATTTT
TRBV6-2/TRBV6-3	TRBD2	TRBJ2-7	NA	CASYGGGSSYEQYF	TGTGCCAGTTACGGCGGGGGGAGCTCCTACGAGCAGTACTTC
TRBV7-2	NA	TRBJ1-2	many	CASSLLNSNYGYTF	TGTGCCAGCAGCTTACTAAACAGTAACTATGGCTACACCTTC
TRBV11-2	NA	TRBJ2-4	many	CASSLGLGAPNRWDIQYF	TGTGCCAGCAGCTTAGGTCTGGGCGCTCCGAACAGATGGGACATTCAGTACTTC
TRBV27	NA	TRBJ2-2	many	CASSPQGVNTGELFF	TGTGCCAGCAGTCCACAGGGAGTGAACACCGGGGAGCTGTTTTTT
TRBV20-1	NA	TRBJ2-7	NA	CSASNGLEGTYEQYF	TGCAGTGCTAGCAACGGTTTAGAGGGAACTTACGAGCAGTACTTC
TRBV5-1	NA	TRBJ2-1	NA	CARRNPARAPTYNEQFF	TGCGCCAGGCGAAATCCAGCGAGGGCCCCAACCTACAATGAGCAGTTCTTC
TRBV7-3	NA	TRBJ2-1	many	CASDIADSYNEQFF	TGTGCCAGCGACATTGCCGATTCCTACAATGAGCAGTTCTTC
TRBV6-1	TRBD2	TRBJ2-1	NA	CASSGFGRTPNNYQFF	TGTGCCAGCAGTGGATTCGGGAGGACCCCCAACAATTATCAGTTCTTC
TRBV20-1	NA	TRBJ1-6	NA	CSARDPTGTDNSPLHF	TGCAGTGCTAGAGACCCCACCGGGACGGATAATTCACCCCTCCACTTT
TRBV6-4	NA	TRBJ2-7	medium-sized	CAITPITGPYEQYF	TGTGCCATCACACCTATCACAGGTCCCTACGAGCAGTACTTC
TRBV7-2	NA	TRBJ2-7	medium-sized	CASSFRQADYEQYF	TGTGCCAGCAGCTTCAGGCAGGCTGACTACGAGCAGTACTTC
TRBV5-1	NA	TRBJ2-1	medium-sized	CASSFDRNEQFF	TGCGCCAGCAGCTTCGACAGAAATGAGCAGTTCTTC
TRBV2	TRBD1	TRBJ2-7	medium-sized	CAGGTGSYEQYF	TGTGCCGGAGGGACAGGCTCCTACGAGCAGTACTTC
TRBV28	TRBD2	TRBJ2-2	many	CASRLAVTTGELFF	TGTGCCAGCAGACTAGCGGTTACCACCGGGGAGCTGTTTTTT
TRBV6-1	NA	TRBJ2-7	NA	CASSEGDGAGGYEQYF	TGTGCCAGCAGTGAAGGTGACGGAGCGGGCGGCTACGAGCAGTACTTC
TRBV30	TRBD2	TRBJ2-2	many	CAWRGGTSGNTGELFF	TGTGCCTGGAGGGGTGGGACTAGCGGTAACACCGGGGAGCTGTTTTTT
TRBV2	TRBD2	TRBJ2-2	NA	CASSAGAGGTTGELFF	TGTGCCAGCAGTGCCGGGGCGGGAGGGACCACCGGGGAGCTGTTTTTT
TRBV19	TRBD1	TRBJ1-5	NA	CASSKPRGRGQRQHF	TGTGCCAGTAGTAAACCCAGGGGGCGCGGACAGCGCCAGCATTTT
TRBV5-4	NA	TRBJ2-3	many	CASSLAGGDTQYF	TGTGCCAGCAGCTTGGCGGGTGGGGATACGCAGTATTTT
TRBV5-1	NA	TRBJ2-2	NA	CASSLGRGDTGELFF	TGCGCCAGCAGCTTGGGCAGGGGTGACACCGGGGAGCTGTTTTTT
TRBV11-2	NA	TRBJ1-2	medium-sized	CASSLDPGQSGYTF	TGTGCCAGCAGCTTAGATCCCGGACAGTCCGGCTACACCTTC
TRBV6-9	TRBD1	TRBJ2-7	NA	CASSYRDRGRGEQYF	TGTGCCAGCAGTTACAGGGACAGGGGGCGTGGGGAGCAGTACTTC
TRBV6-1	NA	TRBJ2-1	medium-sized	CASRRFGSAYNEQFF	TGTGCCAGCAGACGATTCGGGTCGGCATACAATGAGCAGTTCTTC
TRBV6-5	TRBD1	TRBJ2-5	once	CASSYYGTGGRETQYF	TGTGCCAGCAGTTACTACGGGACAGGGGGCAGAGAGACCCAGTACTTC
TRBV5-1	NA	TRBJ2-7	medium-sized	CASSLGGGEGGEQYF	TGCGCCAGCAGCTTGGGAGGGGGCGAGGGGGGCGAGCAGTACTTC
TRBV2	TRBD2	TRBJ2-1	NA	CASGGLAGPDEQFF	TGTGCCAGCGGGGGACTAGCGGGTCCTGATGAGCAGTTCTTC
TRBV20-1	TRBD1	TRBJ2-1	NA	CSAWDTGTGGNEQFF	TGCAGTGCTTGGGACACCGGGACAGGGGGCAATGAGCAGTTCTTC
TRBV20-1	TRBD2	TRBJ2-1	NA	CSARRVASGSSPEQFF	TGCAGTGCTCGGCGTGTGGCTAGCGGGAGCTCGCCTGAGCAGTTCTTC
TRBV14	TRBD2	TRBJ2-5	NA	CASSQREDKRQYF	TGTGCCAGCAGCCAGCGGGAGGACAAGAGACAGTACTTC
TRBV6-1	NA	TRBJ2-7	once	CASSEGGGAVAHEHYF	TGTGCCAGCAGTGAAGGTGGCGGAGCGGTCGCCCACGAGCATTACTTC
TRBV12-3/TRBV12-4	TRBD1	TRBJ2-7	NA	CASSQSGTGLYEQYF	TGTGCCAGCAGTCAATCCGGGACAGGGCTCTACGAGCAGTACTTC
TRBV7-2	NA	TRBJ2-5	many	CASSLGGVRKETQYF	TGTGCCAGCAGCTTAGGGGGGGTCCGGAAAGAGACCCAGTACTTC
TRBV11-3	NA	TRBJ1-2	medium-sized	CASSLRGAVPHGYTF	TGTGCCAGCAGCTTAAGGGGGGCTGTCCCTCACGGCTACACCTTC
TRBV5-1	TRBD2	TRBJ2-3	NA	CASRVSGGFYTQYF	TGCGCCAGCAGGGTTTCGGGAGGGTTCTATACGCAGTATTTT
TRBV6-2/TRBV6-3	NA	TRBJ1-6	NA	CASSYSSAGNLALHF	TGTGCCAGCAGTTACTCGTCTGCGGGGAATTTGGCCCTCCACTTT
TRBV6-4	NA	TRBJ2-7	many	CASSARRQNYEQYF	TGTGCCAGCAGTGCCCGGCGGCAAAACTACGAGCAGTACTTC
TRBV6-9	TRBD2	TRBJ2-1	medium-sized	CASSYAGGPGDEQFF	TGTGCCAGCAGTTACGCGGGAGGGCCTGGGGATGAGCAGTTCTTC
TRBV7-6	NA	TRBJ2-6	many	CASSLAPSGANVLTF	TGTGCCAGCAGCTTAGCCCCCTCTGGGGCCAACGTCCTGACTTTC
TRBV20-1	NA	TRBJ2-7	NA	CSATESGVYEQYF	TGCAGTGCCACAGAGAGCGGTGTCTACGAGCAGTACTTC
TRBV24-1	TRBD1	TRBJ2-5	NA	CATSDGTGGIGETQYF	TGTGCCACCAGTGATGGAACAGGGGGTATAGGAGAGACCCAGTACTTC
TRBV6-1	TRBD2	TRBJ2-3	NA	CASSEVPGTRTDTQYF	TGTGCCAGCAGTGAAGTACCCGGGACTAGGACAGATACGCAGTATTTT
TRBV20-1	NA	TRBJ1-4	many	CSARDWAGPTTNEKLFF	TGCAGTGCTAGAGATTGGGCAGGACCTACAACTAATGAAAAACTGTTTTTT
TRBV5-1	NA	TRBJ2-3	NA	CASSLEQAVSTDTQYF	TGCGCCAGCAGCTTGGAACAGGCTGTGAGCACAGATACGCAGTATTTT
TRBV6-1	NA	TRBJ1-5	NA	CASSVGHRFKQPQHF	TGTGCCAGCAGTGTAGGACACAGGTTCAAACAGCCCCAGCATTTT